The sequence of this T cell receptor beta chain was determined in a study of blood T cells in healthy people across ages. This clonotype was observed once. PCR was performed a second time for 7 to 11 cycles using a sample-barcoded 5' primer and a J-beta primer mix. TCRdb called the 5' RACE reads again in MiXCR, with one record for every CDR3 protein. The top ten hold approximately 7.9% of the sample, which has around 1.5 million distinct CDR3 sequences, approximately 42% seen once. The sequence derives from a woman in her late teens or twenties in good health. The sequenced sample consisted of blood.

The CDR3: CASSDPTGRGGYTF. The DNA for the CDR3 is TGCGCCAGCAGTGATCCGACAGGGCGTGGTGGCTACACCTTC. The chain employs TRBV10-2 and TRBJ1-2; 7 nucleotides agree with TRBD1. In germline, CDR1 is WSHSY, CDR2 SAAADI. The J segment lost 7 bases and the V segment lost 3 bases, leaving 8 bases of the junction unmatched. The CDR3 runs 14 residues.